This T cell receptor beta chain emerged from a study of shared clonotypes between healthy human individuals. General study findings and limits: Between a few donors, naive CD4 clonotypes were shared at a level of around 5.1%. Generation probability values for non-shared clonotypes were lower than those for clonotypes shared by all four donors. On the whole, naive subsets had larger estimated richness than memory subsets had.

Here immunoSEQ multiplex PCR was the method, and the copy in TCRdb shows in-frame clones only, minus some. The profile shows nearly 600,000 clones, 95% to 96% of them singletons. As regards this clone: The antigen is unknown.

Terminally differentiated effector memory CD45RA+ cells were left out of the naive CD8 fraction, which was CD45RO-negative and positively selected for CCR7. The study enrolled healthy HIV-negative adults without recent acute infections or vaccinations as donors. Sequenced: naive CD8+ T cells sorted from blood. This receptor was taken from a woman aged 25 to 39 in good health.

In DNA, the CDR3 is TGTGCCATCAGTGAGTCGAATACGGGAGGGTCGAGTTATACGCAGTATTTT. It specifies CAISESNTGGSSYTQYF. This chain connects TRBV10-3 to TRBJ2-3; TRBD2 matches at 8 bases. The CDR3 has 17 residues. V dropped 0 bases and J dropped 7; count of bases not matched to a gene: 12. Germline values: CDR1 ENHRY, CDR2 SYGVKD.